Reported below is one T cell receptor beta chain. The antigen it recognizes is unknown. One base away there is no much larger clone; base qualities are not given. The data derive from a study of T cell responses to AZD1222 COVID-19 vaccine (dated by TCRdb to the early 2020s). Describing the broader study: Because spike-specific TCR depth and breadth did not differ between the two schedules, AZD1222 recipients who got a second dose at roughly 4 weeks were pooled with those who got a second dose at roughly 12 weeks. A total of about 230 trial participants underwent TCR sequencing, of whom roughly 210 received two doses of AZD1222 and about 25 received two doses of the MenACWY control vaccine. Trial participants were enrolled by age into 18-55, 56-69 and 70-plus year subgroups, with approximately 150, 30 and 60 TCR-sequenced participants respectively. Broader findings and caveats from the paper: Only six AZD1222 recipients were SARS-CoV-2 seropositive at baseline, limiting conclusions about previously exposed vaccinees. In the small 56-69-year group, the increase in depth fell short of significance, most likely because of low power. Vaccine-associated CD4 TCRs spanned the whole spike protein, with dominant responses in regions 160-218 and 743-854. No day 14 peak-response samples were available, so repertoires were characterized only after the peak T cell response. Epitopes outside the regions mutated in the B.1.351 and B.1.1.7 variants were reportedly recognized by nearly half of the unique spike-specific TCRs. Spike-specific TCR breadth and depth rose significantly after two AZD1222 doses compared with day 0 and with MenACWY recipients. Participants were mostly white British and included more females than males, and it was suggested by the authors that clonal diversity may have been underestimated.

Interpreted using the paper, the time point label stands for: baseline before first vaccination. Vaccinee samples came from UK trials COV001 and COV002, including a single-blind randomized controlled phase 2/3 trial of AZD1222 (ChAdOx1 nCoV-19) in healthy adults. For TCRbeta chain sequencing, PBMC samples from trial participants were taken at day 0 and at day 28 after the second dose. The CDR3 regions of human TCRbeta chains were analyzed by immunosequencing. For the original study's pipeline: Repertoire TCRs were matched against a reference library of SARS-CoV-2-specific TCRs generated with the MIRA antigen-specificity platform. Breadth meant the fraction of unique TCRs that were SARS-CoV-2-associated, whereas depth meant the fraction of total T cells that were SARS-CoV-2-associated. Using the MIRA data, every spike-specific TCR was mapped to the spike region that the TCR reacted to and assigned to either a CD4 or a CD8 class. Log10-transformed breadth and depth values were compared by one-way ANOVA with Sidak's multiple comparisons tests. The table was pulled from immuneACCESS by TCRdb, which kept in-frame rearrangements only. Such tables lose some clones; where checked, under half of the loss comes from unresolved V genes, and the rest has no known cause. That table furnishes V, J and clone size, whereas the DNA furnished D and trimming. The sample table records more than 90,000 clones; 84% of these occur just once. The ten largest clones represent around 9.9% of the sample.

A distance of 15 bases separates the germline ends of V and J, which lose 7 bases and 2 bases respectively. Taken from the germline V gene (reference sequence), the CDR1 and CDR2 loops are MNHEY and SMNVEV. Including cysteine and phenylalanine, the CDR3 has 14 amino acids. Left in the record is the CDR3 DNA by itself, 42 bases read in frame from the first base. The sequencing used peripheral blood, collected on day 0 of AZD1222 vaccination. The chain is assembled from TRBV27 and TRBJ2-7, with the D segment identity uncertain. This receptor was obtained from an adult in good health. CDR3 protein: CASTLRPVTYEQYF. The nucleotide sequence reads TGTGCCAGCACCCTAAGGCCGGTTACCTACGAGCAGTACTTC.